This T cell receptor beta chain was identified during a study of human T cells and chemical hapten exposure. Via MiXCR, TCRdb re-called the RACE reads, giving one row per CDR3 protein. The repertoire includes under 200,000 distinct CDR3 sequences, roughly 30% of them detected once, and nearly 3% sits in the top ten. Described time point: pre-sensitization, week 0. Documented treatment: therapeutic diphenylcyclopropenone sensitization with weekly scalp DPC. Germline CDR1 reads MNHEY; CDR2 reads SVGEGT. The V and J ends lost 5 bases and 11 bases, in that order; junction bases with no gene match: 9. This CDR3 has 13 residues.

The sequence was obtained from a young woman with alopecia areata. Some clones in this sample may be carry-over from other donors' samples. This sample comprised whole blood, obtained in connection with sensitization to the hapten diphenylcyclopropenone (DPC). The chain combines TRBV6-2 or TRBV6-3 with TRBJ1-5; 7 bases match TRBD1. The CDR3 DNA follows: TGTGCCAGCAGTCCAGGGGGATCGACAGCCCAGCATTTT. Protein sequence: CASSPGGSTAQHF.